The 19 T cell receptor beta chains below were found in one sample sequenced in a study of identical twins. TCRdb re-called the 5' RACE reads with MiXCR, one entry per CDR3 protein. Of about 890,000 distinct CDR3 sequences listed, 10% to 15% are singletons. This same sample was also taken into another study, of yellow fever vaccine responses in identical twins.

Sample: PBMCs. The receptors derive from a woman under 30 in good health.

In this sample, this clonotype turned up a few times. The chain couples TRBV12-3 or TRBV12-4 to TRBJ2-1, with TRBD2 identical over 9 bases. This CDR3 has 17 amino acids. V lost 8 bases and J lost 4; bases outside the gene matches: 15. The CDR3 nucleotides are TGTGCCAGCGGTCCAGGTGCTGGGACTAGCCAATACAATGAGCAGTTCTTC. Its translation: CASGPGAGTSQYNEQFF.

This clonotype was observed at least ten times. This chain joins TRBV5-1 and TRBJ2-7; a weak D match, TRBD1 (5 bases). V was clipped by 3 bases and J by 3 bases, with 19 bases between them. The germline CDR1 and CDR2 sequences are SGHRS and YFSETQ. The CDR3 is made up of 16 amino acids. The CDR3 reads CASSYSSRQGHYEQYF. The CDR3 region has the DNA TGCGCCAGCAGCTATTCTTCCCGGCAGGGTCACTACGAGCAGTACTTC.

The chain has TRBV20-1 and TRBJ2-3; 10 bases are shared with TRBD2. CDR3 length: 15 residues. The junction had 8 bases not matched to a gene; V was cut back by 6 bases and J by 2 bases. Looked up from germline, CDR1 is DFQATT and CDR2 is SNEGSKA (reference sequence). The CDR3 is CSAEPTSGYTDTQYF. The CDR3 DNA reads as TGCAGTGCGGAACCGACTAGCGGGTACACAGATACGCAGTATTTT.

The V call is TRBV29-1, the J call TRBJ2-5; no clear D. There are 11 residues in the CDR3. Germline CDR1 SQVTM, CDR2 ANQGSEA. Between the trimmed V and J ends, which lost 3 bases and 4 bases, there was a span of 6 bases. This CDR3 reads CSVERIETQYF. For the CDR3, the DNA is TGCAGCGTTGAGAGGATAGAGACCCAGTACTTC.

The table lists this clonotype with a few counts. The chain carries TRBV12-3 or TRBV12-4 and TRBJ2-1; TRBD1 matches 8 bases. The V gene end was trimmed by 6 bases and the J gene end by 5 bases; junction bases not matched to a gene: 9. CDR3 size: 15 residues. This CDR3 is CASSRTGPHDNEQFF. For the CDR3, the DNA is TGTGCCAGCAGCCGGACAGGGCCCCACGACAATGAGCAGTTCTTC.

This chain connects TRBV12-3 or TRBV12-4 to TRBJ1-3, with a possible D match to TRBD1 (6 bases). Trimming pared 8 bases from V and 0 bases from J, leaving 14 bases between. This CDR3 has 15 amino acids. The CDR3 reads CASRQPGASGNTIYF. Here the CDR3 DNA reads TGTGCCAGCCGCCAACCGGGGGCCTCTGGAAACACCATATATTTT.

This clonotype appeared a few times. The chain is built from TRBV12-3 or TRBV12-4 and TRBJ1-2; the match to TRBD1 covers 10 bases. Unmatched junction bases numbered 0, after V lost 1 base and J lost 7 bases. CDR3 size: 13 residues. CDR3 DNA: TGTGCCAGCAGTTTAGGGGACAGGGGTGGCTACACCTTC. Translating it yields CASSLGDRGGYTF.

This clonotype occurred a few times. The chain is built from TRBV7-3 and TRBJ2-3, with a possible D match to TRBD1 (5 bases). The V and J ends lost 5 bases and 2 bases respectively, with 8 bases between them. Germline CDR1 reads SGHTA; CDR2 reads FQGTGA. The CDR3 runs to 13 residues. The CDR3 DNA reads TGTGCCAGCAGCGTGGACAACACAGATACGCAGTATTTT. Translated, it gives CASSVDNTDTQYF.

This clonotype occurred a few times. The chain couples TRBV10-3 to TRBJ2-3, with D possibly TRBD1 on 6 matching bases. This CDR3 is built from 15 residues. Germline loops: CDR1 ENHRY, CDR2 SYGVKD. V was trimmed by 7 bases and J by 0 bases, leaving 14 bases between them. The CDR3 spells CAIMIQGFSTDTQYF. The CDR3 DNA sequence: TGTGCCATCATGATACAGGGATTTAGCACAGATACGCAGTATTTT.

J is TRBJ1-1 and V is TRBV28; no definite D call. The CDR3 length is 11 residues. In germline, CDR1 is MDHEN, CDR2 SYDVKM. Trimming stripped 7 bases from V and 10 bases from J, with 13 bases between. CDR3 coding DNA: TGTGCCAGCATTCACCAGACGGGAGCTTTCTTT. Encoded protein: CASIHQTGAFF.

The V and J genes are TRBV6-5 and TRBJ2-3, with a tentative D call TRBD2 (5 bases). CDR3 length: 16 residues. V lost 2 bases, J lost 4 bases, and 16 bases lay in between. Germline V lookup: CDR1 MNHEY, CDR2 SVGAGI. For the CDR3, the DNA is TGTGCCAGCAGTTACCTGACCGGTGCTAGCTCAGATACGCAGTATTTT. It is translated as CASSYLTGASSDTQYF.

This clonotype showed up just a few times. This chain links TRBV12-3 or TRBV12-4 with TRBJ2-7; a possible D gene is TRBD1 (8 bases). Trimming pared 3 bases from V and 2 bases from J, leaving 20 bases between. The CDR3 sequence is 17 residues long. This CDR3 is CASSLGEGQVEPYEQYF. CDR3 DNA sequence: TGTGCCAGCAGTTTGGGGGAGGGACAGGTCGAACCCTACGAGCAGTACTTC.

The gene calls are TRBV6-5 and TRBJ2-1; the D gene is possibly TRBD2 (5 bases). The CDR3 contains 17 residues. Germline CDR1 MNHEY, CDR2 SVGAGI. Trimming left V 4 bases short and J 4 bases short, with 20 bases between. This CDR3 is CASSSTAVSGPYNEQFF. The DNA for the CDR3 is TGTGCCAGCAGTTCCACCGCAGTCAGCGGACCATACAATGAGCAGTTCTTC.

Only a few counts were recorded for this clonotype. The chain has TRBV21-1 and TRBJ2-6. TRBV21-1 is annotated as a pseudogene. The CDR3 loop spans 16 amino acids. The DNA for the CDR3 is TGTGCCTCCTCGATTAGATTTTGGACTGGGGCCAACGTCCTGACTTTC. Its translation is CASSIRFWTGANVLTF.

The CDR3 nucleotides read TGTGCCACCAGTGATTTGTTTACTAGCGGGTCCTACAATGAGCAGTTCTTC. It codes for CATSDLFTSGSYNEQFF. The chain employs TRBV24-1 and TRBJ2-1, with 9 bases aligning to TRBD2. The germline V gene encodes CDR1 KGHDR and CDR2 SFDVKD. The V and J ends lost 0 bases and 1 base, in that order; junction bases with no gene match: 3. The CDR3 is made up of 17 amino acids.

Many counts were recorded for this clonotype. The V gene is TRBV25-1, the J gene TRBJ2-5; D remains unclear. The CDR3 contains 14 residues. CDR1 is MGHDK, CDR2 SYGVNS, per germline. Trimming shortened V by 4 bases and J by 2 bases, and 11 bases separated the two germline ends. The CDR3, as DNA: TGTGCCAGCAGTGGAGACGACGAACAAGAGACCCAGTACTTC. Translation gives CASSGDDEQETQYF.

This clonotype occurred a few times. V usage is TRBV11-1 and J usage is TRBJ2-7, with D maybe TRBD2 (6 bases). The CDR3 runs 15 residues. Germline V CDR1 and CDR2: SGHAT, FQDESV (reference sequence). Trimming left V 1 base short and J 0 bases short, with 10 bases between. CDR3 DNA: TGTGCCAGCAGCTTAGTCCCGGGAGCCTCCTACGAGCAGTACTTC. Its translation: CASSLVPGASYEQYF. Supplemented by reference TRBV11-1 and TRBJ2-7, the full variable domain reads EAEVAQSPRYKITEKSQAVAFWCDPISGHATLYWYRQILGQGPELLVQFQDESVVDDSQLPKDRFSAERLKGVDSTLKIQPAELGDSAMYLCASSLVPGASYEQYFGPGTRLTVT.

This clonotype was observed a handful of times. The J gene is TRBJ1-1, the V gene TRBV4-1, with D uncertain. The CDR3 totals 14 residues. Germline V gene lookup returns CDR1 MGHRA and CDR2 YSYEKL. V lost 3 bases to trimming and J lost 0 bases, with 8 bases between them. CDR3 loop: CASSHGPLNTEAFF. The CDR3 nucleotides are TGCGCCAGCAGCCACGGACCGCTGAACACTGAAGCTTTCTTT.

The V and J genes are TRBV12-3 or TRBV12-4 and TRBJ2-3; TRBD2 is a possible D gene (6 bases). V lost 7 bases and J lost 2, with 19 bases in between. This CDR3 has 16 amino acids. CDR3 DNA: TGTGCCAGCAATCTAAAGGAGGGTGTACACACAGATACGCAGTATTTT. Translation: CASNLKEGVHTDTQYF.